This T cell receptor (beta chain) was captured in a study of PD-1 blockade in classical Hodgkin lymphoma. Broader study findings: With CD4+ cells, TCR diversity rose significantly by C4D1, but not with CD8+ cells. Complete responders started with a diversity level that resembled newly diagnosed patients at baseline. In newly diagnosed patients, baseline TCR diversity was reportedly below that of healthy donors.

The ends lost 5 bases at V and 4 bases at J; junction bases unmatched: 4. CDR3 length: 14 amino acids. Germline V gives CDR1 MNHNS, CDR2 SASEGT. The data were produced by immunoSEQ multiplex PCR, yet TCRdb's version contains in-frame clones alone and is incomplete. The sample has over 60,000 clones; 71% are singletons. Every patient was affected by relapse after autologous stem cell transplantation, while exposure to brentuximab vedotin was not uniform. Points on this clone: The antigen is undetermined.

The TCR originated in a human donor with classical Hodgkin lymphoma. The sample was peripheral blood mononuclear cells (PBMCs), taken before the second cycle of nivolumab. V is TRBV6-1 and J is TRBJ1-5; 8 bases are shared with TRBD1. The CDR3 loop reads CASSHGTGNQPQHF. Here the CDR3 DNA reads TGTGCCAGCAGTCACGGGACAGGTAATCAGCCCCAGCATTTT.